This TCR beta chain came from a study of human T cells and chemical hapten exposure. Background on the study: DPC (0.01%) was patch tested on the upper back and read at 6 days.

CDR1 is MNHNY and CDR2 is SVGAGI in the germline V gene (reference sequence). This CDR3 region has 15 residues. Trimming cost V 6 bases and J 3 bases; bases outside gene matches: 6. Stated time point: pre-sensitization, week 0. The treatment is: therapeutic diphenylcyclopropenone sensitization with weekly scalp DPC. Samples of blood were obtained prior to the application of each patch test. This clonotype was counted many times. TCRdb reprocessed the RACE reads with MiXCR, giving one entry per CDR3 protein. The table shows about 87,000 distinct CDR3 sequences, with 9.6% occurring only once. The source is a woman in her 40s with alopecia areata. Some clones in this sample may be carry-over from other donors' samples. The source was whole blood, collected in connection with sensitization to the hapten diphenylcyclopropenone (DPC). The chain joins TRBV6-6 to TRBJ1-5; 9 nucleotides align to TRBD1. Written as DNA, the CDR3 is TGTGCCAGCAGGGCTGGGACAGGGACCAATCAGCCCCAGCATTTT. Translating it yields CASRAGTGTNQPQHF.